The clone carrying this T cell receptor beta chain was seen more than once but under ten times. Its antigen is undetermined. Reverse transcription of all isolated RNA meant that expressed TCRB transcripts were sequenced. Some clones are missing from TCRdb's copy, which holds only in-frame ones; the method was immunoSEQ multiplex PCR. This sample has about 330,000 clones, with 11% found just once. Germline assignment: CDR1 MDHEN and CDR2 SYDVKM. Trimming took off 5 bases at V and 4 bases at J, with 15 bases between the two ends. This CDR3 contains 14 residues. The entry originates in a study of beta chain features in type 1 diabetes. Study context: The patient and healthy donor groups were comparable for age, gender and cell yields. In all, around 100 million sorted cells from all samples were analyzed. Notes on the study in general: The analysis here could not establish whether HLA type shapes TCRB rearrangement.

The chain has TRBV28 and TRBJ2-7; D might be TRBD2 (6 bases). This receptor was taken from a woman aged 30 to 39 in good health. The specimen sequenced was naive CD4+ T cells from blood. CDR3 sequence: CASSIALGRYEQYF. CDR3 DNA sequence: TGTGCCAGCAGTATTGCGCTGGGGAGGTACGAGCAGTACTTC.